The 2 T cell receptor beta chains below were found in one sample sequenced in a study of shared clonotypes between healthy human individuals. TCRdb's copy holds only in-frame clones and misses some; the assay was immunoSEQ multiplex PCR. The sample records over 400,000 clones, 65% to 85% being singletons. The sample consisted of PBMCs. The receptor set was obtained from a woman aged 40 to 55 in good health. Some clones in this sample may be carry-over from other donors' samples.

This rearrangement joins TRBV4-2 to TRBJ2-7, with TRBD2 as a possible D gene (6 bases). Germline lookup yields CDR1 LGHNA and CDR2 YNFKEQ. The CDR3 is 15 amino acids. V lost 0 bases and J 1 base, leaving 10 bases between the germline ends. The CDR3 region has the DNA TGTGCCAGCAGCCAAGATCCGGCGGGATCCTACGAGCAGTACTTC. Protein sequence: CASSQDPAGSYEQYF.

V usage is TRBV29-1 and J usage is TRBJ2-3, with 8 nucleotides matching TRBD2. This CDR3 has 15 amino acids. The V segment lost 6 bases and the J segment 2 bases; nucleotides outside the gene matches: 10. Per germline, CDR1 SQVTM and CDR2 ANQGSEA. CDR3 nucleotides: TGCAGCGTCGACACTAGCGGAACCCCCACAGATACGCAGTATTTT. Protein product: CSVDTSGTPTDTQYF.